This T cell receptor (beta chain) was captured in a study of cytomegalovirus exposure and HLA in healthy donors. A word on this clone: Its target is unknown.

Use of 60 Vbeta and 13 Jbeta primers characterized the PCR. The assay was immunoSEQ multiplex PCR, and TCRdb's table has in-frame clones only and misses some. The table has 130,000 or so clones, 65% to 85% seen once. Regarding the study as a whole: As a later analysis revealed, most CMV-associated TCR beta chains appeared HLA-restricted. Sequencing depth roughly uniform across donors was assumed in presence/absence analyses.

CDR3 size: 12 residues. Germline V gene lookup returns CDR1 PRHDT and CDR2 FYEKMQ (reference sequence). V was clipped by 3 bases and J by 8 bases, with 8 bases between them. J is TRBJ2-1 and V is TRBV13; no reliable D call. This receptor was taken from a woman aged 18-29 years in good health and CMV-seronegative. Sequencing used PBMCs. CDR3 residues: CASSLRFHEQFF. In nucleotides, the CDR3 is TGTGCCAGCAGCTTGAGGTTCCATGAGCAGTTCTTC.